Shown below are 32 T cell receptor beta chains from a single sample sequenced in a study of T cell clonality in common variable immunodeficiency. Study-wide results and limits: Common variable immunodeficiency TCR beta sequences reportedly had fewer deletions and N-nucleotide insertions.

Produced via immunoSEQ multiplex PCR; TCRdb's table is partial and in-frame only. This repertoire holds tens of thousands of clones, and none appear only once. These receptors lack a known antigen. The sequenced sample consisted of peripheral blood mononuclear cells. The source of these receptors is a human donor with common variable immunodeficiency.

This clone turned up a few times. The missing CDR3 end, 3 residues past where the read stops, is filled in from the germline J gene. The chain carries TRBV19 and TRBJ2-3, with 8 nucleotides matching TRBD2. The V segment lost 2 bases and the J segment 1 base; nucleotides outside the gene matches: 2. The length of the CDR3 is 15 residues. Germline assignment: CDR1 LNHDA and CDR2 SQIVND (reference sequence). The CDR3 is CASSISGGRTDTQYF. The sequenced CDR3 bases are TGTGCCAGTAGTATAAGCGGGGGCCGCACAGATACG.

Regarding this clone: The read halts 3 residues ahead of the CDR3 end, with the missing end drawn from the germline J gene. The chain recombines TRBV6-2 or TRBV6-3 with TRBJ2-1; D call uncertain. With 0 bases removed from V and 8 bases from J, the gap between germline ends came to 8 bases. Germline V lookup: CDR1 MNHEY, CDR2 SVGEGT. CDR3 length equals 13 residues. Incomplete CDR3 DNA: TGTGCCAGCAGTTACTCCCTCAGAGATGAG. It translates to CASSYSLRDE. The full CDR3 protein reads CASSYSLRDEQFF.

This clone was counted only a few times. The read stops 3 residues short of the end of the CDR3; the missing end is completed from the germline J gene. This sequence joins TRBV7-9 and TRBJ2-7, with TRBD1 identical over 11 bases. The CDR3 extends over 15 amino acids. Unmatched junction bases numbered 5, after V lost 4 bases and J lost 3 bases. CDR1 and CDR2 (germline): SEHNR, FQNEAQ (reference sequence). The CDR3 loop is CASSYPGTGGYEQYF. CDR3 bases read: TGTGCCAGCAGCTATCCCGGGACAGGGGGCTACGAG.

Comments on this clone: Sequencing ends 3 residues short of the CDR3 end; the germline J gene provides the rest. The rearrangement links TRBV18 to TRBJ1-4, with 9 bases lining up with TRBD1. V was pared by 6 bases and J by 8 bases, with 13 bases of the junction left unmatched. Germline-derived CDR1 and CDR2 are KGHSH and LQKENI. This CDR3 contains 16 residues. The CDR3 loop is CASSPRGTGPGEKLFF. The part of the CDR3 DNA that was read is TGTGCCAGCTCGCCCCGGGGGACAGGGCCCGGGGAAAAA. Filled out from reference TRBV18 and TRBJ1-4, the complete variable domain reads NAGVMQNPRHLVRRRGQEARLRCSPMKGHSHVYWYRQLPEEGLKFMVYLQKENIIDESGMPKERFSAEFPKEGPSILRIQQVVRGDSAAYFCASSPRGTGPGEKLFFGSGTQLSVL.

This CDR3 reads CATLLTGHEQYF. CDR3 bases read: TGTGCCACCCTTCTGACAGGGCACGAG. The chain is built from TRBV6-2 or TRBV6-3 and TRBJ2-7; 7 nucleotides match TRBD1. The read gets to within 3 residues of the CDR3 end, and the germline J gene fills in the rest. This CDR3 contains 12 residues. Germline CDR1 reads MNHEY; CDR2 reads SVGEGT. The junction had 8 bases not matched to a gene; V was cut back by 10 bases and J by 5 bases.

This clone was seen ten or more times. With the read ending 3 residues before the CDR3 end, the germline J gene is used to fill in that end. The V and J genes are TRBV7-8 and TRBJ2-7; 9 nucleotides match TRBD1. V shed 5 bases and J 5 bases; nucleotides not matched to a gene: 13. This CDR3 is built from 16 residues. CDR1 SGHVS and CDR2 FQNEAQ come from the germline V gene. Partial CDR3 DNA: TGTGCCAGCAGCCCCTCGCCGCGGACAGGGGTAAACGAG. This sequence encodes CASSPSPRTGVNE. The full-length CDR3 reads as CASSPSPRTGVNEQYF.

This clone occurred many times. The DNA ends 3 residues before the CDR3 does, and the rest of the CDR3 is filled in from the germline J gene. The rearrangement joins TRBV29-1 to TRBJ2-4; TRBD1 matches 9 bases. The CDR3 spans 16 residues. From germline, CDR1 is SQVTM and CDR2 ANQGSEA. V was clipped by 7 bases and J by 1 base; unmatched bases: 11. The CDR3 protein is CSALDRGVLAKNIQYF. CDR3 bases read: TGCAGCGCCCTGGACAGGGGAGTTTTGGCCAAAAACATT.

Concerning this clone itself: The read terminates 3 residues ahead of where the CDR3 ends, so the germline J gene completes it. The J gene is TRBJ1-5, the V gene TRBV2, with D possibly TRBD1 on 6 matching bases. Germline V gives CDR1 SNHLY, CDR2 FYNNEI. This CDR3 spans 15 amino acids. Trimming left V 1 base short and J 6 bases short, with 13 bases between. The CDR3 sequence is CASSEDRVESQPQHF. CDR3 bases read: TGTGCCAGCAGTGAAGACAGGGTTGAAAGTCAGCCC.

This clone turned up a few times. From the germline J gene comes the end of the CDR3, since the read stops 3 residues before it. The same CDR3 arises from other DNA sequences in this sample as well. This chain links TRBV30 with TRBJ2-3, with 15 bases fitting TRBD2. The CDR3 is made up of 17 amino acids. Unmatched junction bases numbered 5, after V lost 1 base and J lost 3 bases. CDR1 is GTSNPN, CDR2 SVGIG, per germline (reference sequence). The sequenced part of the CDR3 DNA is TGTGCCTGGAGTGGGACTAGCGGGGGGGCTGGAACAGATACG. Amino acids: CAWSGTSGGAGTDT. The CDR3, in full, reads CAWSGTSGGAGTDTQYF. Combining the CDR3 with reference TRBV30 and TRBJ2-3 gives the whole variable domain SQTIHQWPATLVQPVGSPLSLECTVEGTSNPNLYWYRQAAGRGLQLLFYSVGIGQISSEVPQNLSASRPQDRQFILSSKKLLLSDSGFYLCAWSGTSGGAGTDTQYFGPGTRLTVL.

This clone has just a few counts. Read coverage stops 3 residues before the CDR3 terminus; the germline J gene supplies the remainder. This chain links TRBV19 with TRBJ1-2, with 8 nucleotides matching TRBD1. Germline CDR1 LNHDA, CDR2 SQIVND (reference sequence). The CDR3 has 15 amino acids. The junction had 3 bases not matched to a gene; V was cut back by 3 bases and J by 0 bases. The covered CDR3 bases are TGTGCCAGTAGTATTACAGGGGGAACTAACTATGGC. Residues: CASSITGGTNYG. The entire CDR3 is CASSITGGTNYGYTF.

This clone was seen only a few times. The observed sequence ends 3 residues before the CDR3 terminus, with the missing tail filled in from the germline J gene. V is TRBV19 and J is TRBJ1-2; D might be TRBD1 (6 bases). Per the germline V gene, CDR1 is LNHDA and CDR2 is SQIVND (reference sequence). The V end lost 3 bases, the J end lost 2 bases, and 13 bases lay between the germline ends. The CDR3 has 15 amino acids. CDR3: CASSIKQGGNYGYTF. The part of the CDR3 DNA that was read is TGTGCCAGTAGTATCAAACAGGGAGGGAACTATGGC.

This clone was seen more than once but under ten times. The read ends 3 residues shy of where the CDR3 ends; the end is completed using the germline J gene. The gene calls are TRBV7-7 and TRBJ1-2; 8 positions agree with TRBD1. CDR1 SSHAT and CDR2 FNYEAQ come from the germline V gene (reference sequence). The CDR3 consists of 17 residues. J was trimmed by 5 bases and V by 1 base; bases with no gene match: 12. The CDR3 protein is CASSLEPGGSRKYGYTF. The DNA read from the CDR3 is TGTGCCAGCAGCTTAGAGCCAGGGGGCAGCCGGAAATATGGC. Full variable domain (missing parts from reference TRBV7-7 and TRBJ1-2): GAGVSQSPRYKVTKRGQDVTLRCDPISSHATLYWYQQALGQGPEFLTYFNYEAQPDKSGLPSDRFSAERPEGSISTLTIQRTEQRDSAMYRCASSLEPGGSRKYGYTFGSGTRLTVV.

A few counts support this clone. The CDR3 spells CASRPRTGTDTQYF. CDR3 DNA (partial): TGTGCCAGCAGGCCCAGAACAGGCACAGATACG. The genes are TRBV7-2 and TRBJ2-3; D remains unclear. The observed sequence ends 3 residues before the CDR3 terminus, with the missing tail filled in from the germline J gene. Trimming shortened V by 6 bases and J by 1 base, and 11 bases separated the two germline ends. Germline CDR1 and CDR2: SGHTA and FQGNSA. CDR3 length equals 14 residues.

The table lists this clone with many counts. The read comes to an end 3 residues before the CDR3 does, leaving the germline J gene to fill in the end. The rearrangement links TRBV19 to TRBJ2-1, with 10 bases fitting TRBD1. V lost 3 bases to trimming and J lost 7 bases; unmatched junction nucleotides: 6. The CDR3 consists of 15 residues. Germline values: CDR1 LNHDA, CDR2 SQIVND (reference sequence). Incomplete CDR3 DNA: TGTGCCAGTAGTATCGACAGGGGGCCGGGGAATGAG. This translates into CASSIDRGPGNE. The entire CDR3 reads CASSIDRGPGNEQFF.

This clone was counted at least ten times. The read terminates 3 residues before the CDR3 end, so the remaining end is supplied by the germline J gene. This chain connects TRBV29-1 to TRBJ1-1; 7 bases line up with TRBD1. The J segment lost 0 bases and the V segment lost 6 bases, leaving 4 bases of the junction unmatched. The CDR3 covers 13 residues. Per germline, CDR1 SQVTM and CDR2 ANQGSEA. The CDR3: CSVQGGMNTEAFF. The sequenced CDR3 bases are TGCAGCGTGCAAGGGGGCATGAACACTGAA.

Worth noting for this clone: The read halts 3 residues ahead of the CDR3 end, with the missing end drawn from the germline J gene. The gene calls are TRBV5-1 and TRBJ2-3, with D perhaps being TRBD1 or TRBD2 (6 bases each). Germline V gene sequence: CDR1 SGHRS, CDR2 YFSETQ. The CDR3 is 15 amino acids. Trimming pared 4 bases from V and 4 bases from J, leaving 16 bases between. The CDR3 DNA, read in part, is TGCGCCAGCAGCGGTGGACAGTCGGGAGCAGATACG. Translating it yields CASSGGQSGADT. The whole CDR3 region reads CASSGGQSGADTQYF. Supplemented by reference TRBV5-1 and TRBJ2-3, the full variable domain reads KAGVTQTPRYLIKTRGQQVTLSCSPISGHRSVSWYQQTPGQGLQFLFEYFSETQRNKGNFPGRFSGRQFSNSRSEMNVSTLELGDSALYLCASSGGQSGADTQYFGPGTRLTVL.

On this clone: The read terminates 3 residues ahead of where the CDR3 ends, so the germline J gene completes it. The chain is built from TRBV6-4 and TRBJ2-3, with 7 bases lining up with TRBD1. The V gene end was trimmed by 0 bases and the J gene end by 2 bases; junction bases not matched to a gene: 5. The germline CDR1 and CDR2 sequences are MRHNA and SNTAGT. The CDR3 length is 16 residues. CDR3 DNA (partial): TGTGCCAGCAGTGACTCGGGACAGAGTGACACAGATACG. Translation gives CASSDSGQSDTDT. The whole CDR3 region reads CASSDSGQSDTDTQYF.

This clone has just a few counts. The CDR3 end falls 3 residues outside the read, so it is completed with the germline J gene. The chain carries TRBV30 and TRBJ1-1, with 7 bases that match TRBD1. Trimming cost V 7 bases and J 1 base; bases outside gene matches: 3. There are 12 residues in the CDR3. Germline CDR1 is GTSNPN and CDR2 is SVGIG (reference sequence). The CDR3 sequence is CASGQPNTEAFF. CDR3 DNA, as far as it was read: TGTGCCTCGGGACAGCCGAACACTGAA.

This clone was seen only a few times. The DNA read from the CDR3 is TGTGCCAGCAGCGTCTGGGGCGGTTTTGGAAAGACC. Amino acids: CASSVWGGFGKT. The CDR3 in its entirety is CASSVWGGFGKTQYF. The chain has TRBV7-9 and TRBJ2-5, with D maybe TRBD1 (5 bases). The read ends 3 residues shy of where the CDR3 ends; the end is completed using the germline J gene. Germline CDR1 is SEHNR and CDR2 is FQNEAQ (reference sequence). Trimming stripped 5 bases from V and 6 bases from J, with 19 bases between. This CDR3 contains 15 residues.

Of note for this clone: Other DNA sequences of this sample code for an identical CDR3. The sequenced CDR3 bases are TGTGCCAGTAGTCAGACAGGGGGACAAGGGTCACCC. Protein product: CASSQTGGQGSP. The complete CDR3 reads CASSQTGGQGSPLHF. This chain uses TRBV19 with TRBJ1-6, with 9 positions matching TRBD1. The read comes to an end 3 residues before the CDR3 does, leaving the germline J gene to fill in the end. The CDR3 spans 15 residues. Germline loops: CDR1 LNHDA, CDR2 SQIVND (reference sequence). V lost 5 bases and J lost 10; bases outside the gene matches: 9.

This clone was observed many times. The read ends 3 residues shy of where the CDR3 ends; the end is completed using the germline J gene. The chain is built from TRBV6-1 and TRBJ2-1; a possible D gene is TRBD1 (6 bases). This CDR3 region has 15 residues. Germline V gives CDR1 MNHNS, CDR2 SASEGT. V gave up 4 bases and J gave up 0 bases, with 10 bases separating them. The CDR3: CASSVWGPSYNEQFF. CDR3 bases read: TGTGCCAGCAGTGTCTGGGGGCCCTCCTACAATGAG.

This clone came up a few times. The read terminates 3 residues ahead of where the CDR3 ends, so the germline J gene completes it. The J gene is TRBJ2-1, the V gene TRBV7-9; D not certain. The V end was cut by 3 bases, the J end by 3 bases, with 9 bases between. There are 14 residues in the CDR3. CDR1 SEHNR and CDR2 FQNEAQ come from the germline V gene (reference sequence). CDR3 protein: CASSFTSGYNEQFF. Partial CDR3 DNA: TGTGCCAGCAGCTTTACGTCCGGCTACAATGAG. Full variable domain (missing parts from reference TRBV7-9 and TRBJ2-1): DTGVSQNPRHKITKRGQNVTFRCDPISEHNRLYWYRQTLGQGPEFLTYFQNEAQLEKSRLLSDRFSAERPKGSFSTLEIQRTEQGDSAMYLCASSFTSGYNEQFFGPGTRLTVL.

With regard to this clone: The CDR3 goes on 3 residues after the read ends, and that part is filled in from the germline J gene. The chain uses TRBV30 and TRBJ1-1, with D possibly being TRBD1 (6 bases). The germline gives CDR1 GTSNPN, CDR2 SVGIG (reference sequence). Deletions cut 3 bases from V and 2 bases from J, with 7 bases between. The CDR3 has 12 residues. This CDR3 reads CAWRQGNTEAFF. Partial CDR3 DNA: TGTGCCTGGAGACAGGGTAACACTGAA.

This clone was seen repeatedly, ten times or more. With the read ending 3 residues before the CDR3 end, the germline J gene is used to fill in that end. The rearrangement uses TRBV29-1 and TRBJ1-6; 10 bases align to TRBD1. Trimming removed 6 bases from V and 10 bases from J; junction bases left unmatched: 6. In germline, CDR1 is SQVTM, CDR2 ANQGSEA. CDR3 length equals 13 residues. CDR3 amino acids: CSVSGTGDSPLHF. CDR3 DNA (partial): TGCAGCGTGAGCGGGACAGGGGACTCACCC.

Concerning this clone: The read falls 3 residues short of the CDR3 end, and the missing part is taken from the germline J gene. V usage is TRBV13 and J usage is TRBJ2-5; the match to TRBD1 covers 9 bases. The V and J ends lost 4 bases and 1 base, in that order; junction bases with no gene match: 13. From germline, CDR1 is PRHDT and CDR2 FYEKMQ (reference sequence). This CDR3 is built from 18 residues. The CDR3 loop is CASSSRPFRTGAQETQYF. Incomplete CDR3 DNA: TGTGCCAGCAGCTCGCGACCCTTCCGGACAGGGGCCCAAGAGACC.

Notes on this clone: The read terminates 3 residues ahead of where the CDR3 ends, so the germline J gene completes it. The chain recombines TRBV2 with TRBJ2-3, with 7 bases lining up with TRBD1. CDR1 is SNHLY, CDR2 FYNNEI, per germline. This CDR3 spans 13 amino acids. V lost 7 bases to trimming and J lost 2 bases; unmatched junction nucleotides: 3. The CDR3 reads CASKGGFTDTQYF. Incomplete CDR3 DNA: TGTGCCAGCAAAGGGGGCTTCACAGATACG. The full variable domain, with the rest looked up from reference TRBV2 and TRBJ2-3, is EPEVTQTPSHQVTQMGQEVILRCVPISNHLYFYWYRQILGQKVEFLVSFYNNEISEKSEIFDDQFSVERPDGSNFTLKIRSTKLEDSAMYFCASKGGFTDTQYFGPGTRLTVL.

This clone was observed at least ten times. The DNA ends 3 residues before the CDR3 does, and the rest of the CDR3 is filled in from the germline J gene. V gene TRBV29-1 combines with J gene TRBJ1-1; tentatively, D is TRBD1 (5 bases). Germline-derived CDR1 and CDR2 are SQVTM and ANQGSEA. Trimming took 3 bases from V and 7 from J, leaving 15 bases between them. The CDR3 runs to 13 residues. The DNA read from the CDR3 is TGCAGCGTTGAGAGAGGTCAGGGCCGTGAA. Translated: CSVERGQGRE. The full CDR3 protein is CSVERGQGREAFF. Together with reference TRBV29-1 and TRBJ1-1, the CDR3 gives the full variable domain: SAVISQKPSRDICQRGTSLTIQCQVDSQVTMMFWYRQQPGQSLTLIATANQGSEATYESGFVIDKFPISRPNLTFSTLTVSNMSPEDSSIYLCSVERGQGREAFFGQGTRLTVV.

This clone was detected only a few times. Sequencing ends 3 residues short of the CDR3 end; the germline J gene provides the rest. This chain connects TRBV7-3 to TRBJ2-2; 11 nucleotides match TRBD2. Germline V gene sequence: CDR1 SGHTA, CDR2 FQGTGA. The J segment lost 5 bases and the V segment lost 2 bases, leaving 10 bases of the junction unmatched. The CDR3 covers 18 residues. Incomplete CDR3 DNA: TGTGCCAGCAGCTTACCTAGCGGGGGGCCCCTGGGGACCGGGGAG. It yields the protein CASSLPSGGPLGTGE. The CDR3 as a whole reads CASSLPSGGPLGTGELFF.

The table lists this clone with many counts. The CDR3 goes on 3 residues after the read ends, and that part is filled in from the germline J gene. The V gene is TRBV5-1, the J gene TRBJ1-1; TRBD1 aligns across 7 bases. CDR1 SGHRS and CDR2 YFSETQ come from the germline V gene. The CDR3 consists of 18 residues. V shed 4 bases and J 0 bases; nucleotides not matched to a gene: 15. Partial CDR3 DNA: TGCGCCAGCAGCCGGTCGTTCGGGACAGACCATTTGAACACTGAA. This translates into CASSRSFGTDHLNTE. The whole CDR3 protein reads CASSRSFGTDHLNTEAFF.

On this clone: The read stops 3 residues short of the end of the CDR3; the missing end is completed from the germline J gene. The chain recombines TRBV2 with TRBJ2-3; TRBD2 might be the D (5 bases). There are 18 residues in the CDR3. Deletions cut 7 bases from V and 0 bases from J, with 23 bases between. Germline-derived CDR1 and CDR2 are SNHLY and FYNNEI. CDR3: CASTPRPVPTGSTDTQYF. CDR3 bases read: TGTGCCAGCACCCCTCGCCCAGTCCCCACGGGGAGCACAGATACG.

At least ten counts were recorded for this clone. The read gets to within 3 residues of the CDR3 end, and the germline J gene fills in the rest. V usage is TRBV20-1 and J usage is TRBJ2-5, with 9 bases that match TRBD2. V lost 4 bases and J lost 4; bases outside the gene matches: 13. The V gene's germline CDR1 is DFQATT and CDR2 SNEGSKA (reference sequence). The CDR3 is 16 amino acids. Here the CDR3 reads CSAKGAGLAGVETQYF. CDR3 DNA (partial): TGCAGTGCTAAGGGGGCGGGACTAGCCGGGGTAGAGACC.

This clone was observed a few times. The read ends 3 residues before the CDR3 terminus; that terminus is restored from the germline J gene. J is TRBJ1-5 and V is TRBV10-2; TRBD1 is a possible D gene (5 bases). Per germline, CDR1 WSHSY and CDR2 SAAADI. The CDR3 is made up of 13 amino acids. V lost 6 bases to trimming and J lost 3 bases, with 9 bases between them. Here the CDR3 reads CASRDTDNQPQHF. Incomplete CDR3 DNA: TGCGCCAGCAGGGACACCGACAATCAGCCC.